These T cell receptor beta chains were read from a single sample in a study of T cell repertoires in cytomegalovirus infection. MiXCR, applied by TCRdb to the reads, yields one record per CDR3 protein. The repertoire has approximately 600,000 distinct CDR3 sequences, under 45% of them found once; the top ten carry around 48%. The antigens of these receptors remain unknown. The sample here was cultured PBMCs, taken from culture after CMV antigen stimulation. The receptors here all came from a human donor in good health (CMV status not recorded). Some clones in this sample may be carry-over from other donors' samples. Each CDR3 is given with its conserved first and last residue. The D gene is left open where the match is weak. The size of a clone is reported for some rows only, either as once, few or many, or as a class for expanded clones.

>TRBJ2-3|TRBV7-2|-|TRBD2|18
TGTGCCAGCAGCTTAGTCTGGCTAGCGGGGGGTTATCCAGATACGCAGTATTTT
CASSLVWLAGGYPDTQYF
>TRBJ1-4|TRBV7-2|-|TRBD1|16
TGTGCCAGCAGCCCTAGGGGGCGGGGAGGGGTCGAAAAACTGTTTTTT
CASSPRGRGGVEKLFF
>TRBJ2-2|TRBV7-2|few|-|15
TGTGCCAGCAGCTGGAGCGACAGTTACACCGGGGAGCTGTTTTTT
CASSWSDSYTGELFF
>TRBJ2-7|TRBV20-1|-|-|11
TGCAGTGCCCCTCTGACGGGCGAGCAGTACTTC
CSAPLTGEQYF
>TRBJ2-5|TRBV7-2|many|TRBD2|16
TGTGCCAGCAGCTTAGTTCTAGCGGGAGGCCAAGAGACCCAGTACTTC
CASSLVLAGGQETQYF
>TRBJ2-1|TRBV7-2|many|TRBD2|14
TGTGCCAGCAGCGGTACTAGCGGCTACAATGAGCAGTTCTTC
CASSGTSGYNEQFF
>TRBJ2-7|TRBV4-1|many|-|14
TGCGCCAGCAGCCAAGGGGCTTACATCTACGAGCAGTACTTC
CASSQGAYIYEQYF
>TRBJ1-5|TRBV6-2/TRBV6-3|-|-|18
TGTGCCAGCAGTTACCCGCGGGGTGGCAGGGGAAGCAATCAGCCCCAGCATTTT
CASSYPRGGRGSNQPQHF
>TRBJ2-1|TRBV7-2|-|TRBD2|15
TGTGCCAGCAGATCAGCGGGAGGGTCCTACAATGAGCAGTTCTTC
CASRSAGGSYNEQFF
>TRBJ2-1|TRBV10-3|-|-|15
TGTGCCAGCACGGGACGGGTGTCACCCCACAATGAGCAGTTCTTC
CASTGRVSPHNEQFF
>TRBJ2-7|TRBV11-2|-|-|13
TGTGCCAGCAGCTTTCTTTCCGTTAGCGAGCAGTACTTC
CASSFLSVSEQYF
>TRBJ1-3|TRBV12-3/TRBV12-4|-|-|15
TGTGCCAGCACCCCACGTCGGCTATCTGGAAACACCATATATTTT
CASTPRRLSGNTIYF
>TRBJ2-7|TRBV7-6|many|TRBD1|17
TGTGCCAGCAGCTTAGCGGGCGACAGGGGTCTACCTTACGAGCAGTACTTC
CASSLAGDRGLPYEQYF
>TRBJ2-2|TRBV7-2|few|-|16
TGTGCCAGCAGCTTAGCCGGACCCGCGAACACCGGGGAGCTGTTTTTT
CASSLAGPANTGELFF
>TRBJ2-7|TRBV20-1|-|-|12
TGCAGTGCTCTCAGGGTTCCGTACGAGCAGTACTTC
CSALRVPYEQYF
>TRBJ2-7|TRBV10-3|few|TRBD1|14
TGTGCCATCAGACCGGGACAGGGGGCGAGGGAGCAGTACTTC
CAIRPGQGAREQYF